Following are 17 T cell receptor beta chains from one sample sequenced in a study of blood T cell repertoires in COVID-19. Generated by immunoSEQ multiplex PCR, the TCRdb table keeps only in-frame clones and is missing some. Among under 250,000 clones listed, 70% to 85% were seen once. Sample: peripheral blood. These receptor sequences come from a man in his forties or fifties with active or convalescent COVID-19.

The V gene is TRBV4-3, the J gene TRBJ1-1; no definite D call. V gave up 3 bases and J gave up 4 bases, with 9 bases separating them. This CDR3 is built from 13 residues. Germline V gene data show CDR1 as LGHNA and CDR2 as YSLEER. CDR3 coding DNA: TGCGCCAGCAGCCAGGGAGACCGCACTGAAGCTTTCTTT. Its protein product is CASSQGDRTEAFF.

The chain couples TRBV5-1 to TRBJ2-1, with TRBD2 matching 8 bases. The ends lost 0 bases at V and 2 bases at J; junction bases unmatched: 7. CDR1 and CDR2 (germline): SGHRS, YFSETQ. The CDR3 has 17 amino acids. This CDR3 reads CASSLVVAGGTYNEQFF. CDR3 in DNA: TGCGCCAGCAGCTTGGTTGTGGCGGGGGGAACCTACAATGAGCAGTTCTTC.

V is TRBV19 and J is TRBJ2-6; D perhaps matches TRBD1 (5 bases). This CDR3 has 17 residues. V shed 7 bases and J shed 1 base, with 17 bases lying between them. Germline lookup yields CDR1 LNHDA and CDR2 SQIVND (reference sequence). The CDR3 sequence is CASTFSLTGSGANVLTF. As DNA, the CDR3 is TGTGCCAGTACTTTCTCCCTAACAGGTTCTGGGGCCAACGTCCTGACTTTC.

This clone was recorded many times. This chain joins TRBV5-4 and TRBJ2-3, with D unclear. Trimming pared 3 bases from V and 6 bases from J, leaving 17 bases between. The CDR3 runs to 15 residues. Germline assignment: CDR1 SGHNT and CDR2 YYREEE (reference sequence). CDR3 sequence (DNA): TGTGCCAGCAGCTACTTCGACTCGTATGGGGATACGCAGTATTTT. Protein: CASSYFDSYGDTQYF.

This chain joins TRBV9 and TRBJ2-5, with D possibly TRBD1 on 6 matching bases. Between the trimmed V and J ends, which lost 5 bases and 5 bases, there was a span of 19 bases. Germline-derived CDR1 and CDR2 are SGDLS and YYNGEE. The CDR3 runs 15 residues. The CDR3: CASSSRGSGLETQYF. CDR3 DNA: TGTGCCAGCAGTAGTAGGGGGAGTGGGTTGGAGACCCAGTACTTC.

The rearrangement links TRBV25-1 to TRBJ1-2, with D unclear. Per germline, CDR1 MGHDK and CDR2 SYGVNS. V was cut by 4 bases and J by 7 bases, with 10 bases left in between. CDR3 length: 12 residues. The CDR3: CASSGHAGGYTF. CDR3 DNA: TGTGCCAGCAGTGGGCATGCTGGTGGCTACACCTTC.

This chain joins TRBV28 and TRBJ2-2, with TRBD1 matching over 10 bases. The V gene end was trimmed by 6 bases and the J gene end by 6 bases; junction bases not matched to a gene: 1. Germline-derived CDR1 and CDR2 are MDHEN and SYDVKM. The CDR3 length is 13 residues. CDR3 sequence reads: CASRGQGPGELFF. The CDR3 bases are TGTGCCAGCAGGGGACAGGGGCCCGGGGAGCTGTTTTTT.

In DNA, the CDR3 is TGCGCCAGCAGCTTTGTAGCGGGAGGGCCCTCCTACAATGAGCAGTTCTTC. Amino acids: CASSFVAGGPSYNEQFF. The chain has TRBV5-1 and TRBJ2-1; 11 bases are shared with TRBD2. V trimming: 2 bases; J trimming: 0 bases; junction bases outside the gene matches: 4. Germline V CDR1 and CDR2: SGHRS, YFSETQ. This CDR3 is built from 17 residues.

The chain uses TRBV4-1 and TRBJ2-5; D is unclear. V was shortened by 1 base and J by 2 bases, with 5 bases between the two germline ends. Per the germline V gene, CDR1 is MGHRA and CDR2 is YSYEKL. CDR3 length: 13 residues. CDR3 DNA sequence: TGCGCCAGCAGCCAAGGACTGCAAGAGACCCAGTACTTC. This translates into CASSQGLQETQYF.

CDR3 sequence: CASSKRESGADTQYF. In DNA, the CDR3 is TGTGCCAGCAGCAAGCGGGAGTCTGGGGCAGATACGCAGTATTTT. This chain uses TRBV7-6 with TRBJ2-3; 8 bases line up with TRBD2. Looked up from germline, CDR1 is SGHVS and CDR2 is FNYEAQ. This CDR3 is 15 amino acids long. The V gene end was trimmed by 5 bases and the J gene end by 4 bases; junction bases not matched to a gene: 8.

This clone showed up many times. The chain employs TRBV19 and TRBJ1-2; tentative D call: TRBD1 (6 bases). CDR1 LNHDA and CDR2 SQIVND come from the germline V gene (reference sequence). The CDR3 has 13 amino acids. The V and J ends lost 7 bases and 8 bases respectively, with 17 bases between them. The CDR3 DNA is TGTGCCAGTACCCAGGGAGCAGGGGCCGGCTACACCTTC. Translating it yields CASTQGAGAGYTF. The variable domain in full, with the rest retrieved from reference TRBV19 and TRBJ1-2, is DGGITQSPKYLFRKEGQNVTLSCEQNLNHDAMYWYRQDPGQGLRLIYYSQIVNDFQKGDIAEGYSVSREKKESFPLTVTSAQKNPTAFYLCASTQGAGAGYTFGSGTRLTVV.

The rearrangement uses TRBV20-1 and TRBJ2-6, with D maybe TRBD2 (6 bases). The germline V and J ends were trimmed by 3 bases and 5 bases, with 14 bases remaining between them. Germline V gene lookup returns CDR1 DFQATT and CDR2 SNEGSKA (reference sequence). This CDR3 is 15 amino acids long. This chain's CDR3 is CSASTGTGRANVLTF. The CDR3, as DNA: TGCAGTGCTAGTACGGGGACTGGACGGGCCAACGTCCTGACTTTC.

The rearrangement uses TRBV6-2 or TRBV6-3 and TRBJ2-2; a weak D match, TRBD2 (6 bases). In germline, CDR1 is MNHEY, CDR2 SVGEGT. The CDR3 is made up of 16 amino acids. The V gene lost 6 bases and the J gene lost 3 bases, with 17 bases spanning the gap. The CDR3: CASSRPVGGYTGELFF. In DNA form, the CDR3 reads TGTGCCAGCAGCAGACCCGTGGGGGGTTACACCGGGGAGCTGTTTTTT.

V and J are TRBV6-5 and TRBJ1-4; no clear D. The CDR3 covers 12 residues. Trimming left V 6 bases short and J 2 bases short, with 4 bases between. Germline lookup yields CDR1 MNHEY and CDR2 SVGAGI. CDR3: CASRQTNEKLFF. In DNA form, the CDR3 reads TGTGCCAGCAGGCAGACTAATGAAAAACTGTTTTTT.

This sequence joins TRBV28 and TRBJ2-2; 8 bases are a match to TRBD1. CDR1 MDHEN and CDR2 SYDVKM come from the germline V gene. The CDR3 contains 15 residues. The V gene end was trimmed by 7 bases and the J gene end by 5 bases; junction bases not matched to a gene: 9. In DNA form, the CDR3 reads TGTGCCAGCACCCGACAGGGGATAGGAACCGGGGAGCTGTTTTTT. The encoded protein is CASTRQGIGTGELFF.

This clone was seen a handful of times. This chain joins TRBV12-3 or TRBV12-4 and TRBJ2-5, with unresolved D. There are 13 residues in the CDR3. The V gene lost 3 bases and the J gene lost 1 base, with 6 bases spanning the gap. This CDR3 reads CASSFGFQETQYF. The CDR3, as DNA: TGTGCCAGCAGTTTTGGCTTCCAAGAGACCCAGTACTTC.

The chain carries TRBV18 and TRBJ2-7; TRBD1 matches at 9 bases. Germline CDR1 and CDR2: KGHSH and LQKENI. The ends lost 3 bases at V and 5 bases at J; junction bases unmatched: 2. The CDR3 has 13 amino acids. CDR3 sequence reads: CASSPGTGNEQYF. CDR3 sequence (DNA): TGTGCCAGCTCACCCGGGACAGGGAACGAGCAGTACTTC.